Listed here is a single TCR beta chain. The antigen is undetermined. The data stem from a study of T-cell memory formation after mild COVID-19. In TCRdb, the 5' RACE reads were re-called with MiXCR into one record per CDR3 protein. This table has about 360,000 distinct CDR3 sequences, around 14% appearing once. Study-wide points: CD4+ contracting clones were found mainly in CM and EM, and CD8+ ones in EMRA.

Sequenced: PBMCs or a T cell subset sorted from them (not recorded which). This receptor was obtained from a man between 18 and 29 years old who had mild COVID-19 (a few samples of this study predate the infection). Cell type and time point are not known.

The CDR3 spells CASSQAMTGNQPQHF. DNA for the CDR3: TGCGCCAGCAGCCAAGCTATGACAGGGAACCAGCCCCAGCATTTT. The chain joins TRBV4-3 to TRBJ1-5, with 7 bases matching TRBD1. CDR1 and CDR2 (germline): LGHNA, YSLEER. The J segment lost 7 bases and the V segment lost 1 base, leaving 7 bases of the junction unmatched. The CDR3 consists of 15 residues.